This TCR beta chain was sequenced during a study of Tregs in tolerant kidney transplant recipients. Regarding this clone: Antigen unknown.

Assay used: immunoSEQ multiplex PCR; TCRdb lists only in-frame clones, some missing. The sample includes tens of thousands of clones, roughly 84% seen only once; the top ten take 4.5% to 5.5%. The junction had 6 bases not matched to a gene; V was cut back by 3 bases and J by 7 bases. Germline V gives CDR1 SGHDN, CDR2 FVKESK. The CDR3 runs 14 residues. General study findings and limits: The most relevant donor-specific Treg TCRbeta repertoire apparently came from expansion with activated donor B cells.

Sequences were obtained from CD4+ T cells from blood. V is TRBV14 and J is TRBJ2-5; 9 positions match TRBD2. The sequence was collected from a human donor in good health. CDR3 loop: CASSQAGGPGTQYF. For the CDR3, the DNA is TGTGCCAGCAGCCAGGCGGGGGGGCCTGGGACCCAGTACTTC.